This T cell receptor beta chain was profiled in a study of cytomegalovirus exposure and HLA in healthy donors. Findings of the study overall: It was 150 to 200 TCR beta chains that were listed as cytomegalovirus-associated. Later on, a genetic analysis was performed. It linked a missense variant in DCLRE1C with V- and J-gene trimming of TCR beta.

Turning to this clone: Its antigen is as yet unknown.

Germline CDR1 reads WSHSY; CDR2 reads SAAADI. The ends lost 6 bases at V and 6 bases at J; junction bases unmatched: 10. The CDR3 extends over 15 amino acids. This PCR relied on a set of 60 Vbeta primers and 13 Jbeta primers. Generated by immunoSEQ multiplex PCR, the TCRdb table keeps only in-frame clones and is missing some. Of 150,000 to 200,000 clones in the sample, around three quarters are singletons; the top ten hold 3.5% to 5%. The sample was PBMCs. This chain links TRBV10-2 with TRBJ2-2; 7 bases are shared with TRBD2. The TCR originated in a woman aged 30 to 39 in good health and CMV-seropositive. CDR3 protein: CASSLSGANSGELFF. The CDR3 DNA sequence: TGCGCCAGCAGCCTAAGCGGGGCCAACTCCGGGGAGCTGTTTTTT.